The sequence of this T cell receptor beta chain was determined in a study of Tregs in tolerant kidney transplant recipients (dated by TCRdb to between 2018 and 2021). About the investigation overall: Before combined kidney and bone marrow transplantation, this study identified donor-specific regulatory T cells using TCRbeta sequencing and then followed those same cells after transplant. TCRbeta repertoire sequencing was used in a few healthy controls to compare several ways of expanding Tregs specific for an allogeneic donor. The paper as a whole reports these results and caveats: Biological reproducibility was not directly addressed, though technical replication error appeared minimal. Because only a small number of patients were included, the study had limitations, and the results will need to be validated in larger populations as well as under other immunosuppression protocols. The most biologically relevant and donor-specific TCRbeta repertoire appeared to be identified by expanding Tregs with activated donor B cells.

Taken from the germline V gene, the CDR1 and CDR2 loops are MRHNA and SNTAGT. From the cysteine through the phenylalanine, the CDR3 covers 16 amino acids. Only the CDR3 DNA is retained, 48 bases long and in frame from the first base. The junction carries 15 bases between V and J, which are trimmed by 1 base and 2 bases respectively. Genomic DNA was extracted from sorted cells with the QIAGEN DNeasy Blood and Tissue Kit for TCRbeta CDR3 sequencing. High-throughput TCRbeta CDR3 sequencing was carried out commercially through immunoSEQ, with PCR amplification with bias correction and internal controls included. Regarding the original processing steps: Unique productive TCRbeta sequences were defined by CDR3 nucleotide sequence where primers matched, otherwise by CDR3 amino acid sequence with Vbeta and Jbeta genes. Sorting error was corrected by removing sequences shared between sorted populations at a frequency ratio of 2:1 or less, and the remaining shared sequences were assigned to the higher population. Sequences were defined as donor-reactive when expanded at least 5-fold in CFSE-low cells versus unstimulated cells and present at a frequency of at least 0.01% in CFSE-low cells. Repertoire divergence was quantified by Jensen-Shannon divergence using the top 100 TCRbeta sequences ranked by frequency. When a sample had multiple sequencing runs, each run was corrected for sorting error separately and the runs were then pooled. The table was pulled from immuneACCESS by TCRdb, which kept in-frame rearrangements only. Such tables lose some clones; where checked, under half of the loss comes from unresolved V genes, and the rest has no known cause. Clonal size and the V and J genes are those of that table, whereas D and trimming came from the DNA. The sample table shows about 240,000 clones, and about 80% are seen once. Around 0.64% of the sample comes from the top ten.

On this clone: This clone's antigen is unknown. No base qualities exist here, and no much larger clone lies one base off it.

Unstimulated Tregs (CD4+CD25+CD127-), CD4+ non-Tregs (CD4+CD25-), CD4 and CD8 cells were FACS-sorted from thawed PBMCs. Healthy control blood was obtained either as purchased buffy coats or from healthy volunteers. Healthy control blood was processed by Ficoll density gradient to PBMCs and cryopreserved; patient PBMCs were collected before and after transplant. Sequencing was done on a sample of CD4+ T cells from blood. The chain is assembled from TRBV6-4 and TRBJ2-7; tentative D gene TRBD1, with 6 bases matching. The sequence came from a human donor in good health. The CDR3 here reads CASSDFRDTMTYEQYF. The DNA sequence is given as TGTGCCAGCAGTGACTTCCGGGACACGATGACCTACGAGCAGTACTTC.